These T cell receptor beta chains were read from a single sample in a study of blood T cell repertoires in COVID-19. Profiled with immunoSEQ multiplex PCR; TCRdb holds only in-frame clones, not every one. The sample has 240,000 or so clones, approximately 90% seen once; the top ten hold under 9.5%. Specimen: PBMCs or T cells enriched from blood (not recorded which). The receptors were sampled from a man aged 40-50 years who had recovered from COVID-19. The CDR3 runs from the conserved cysteine through the conserved F or W. The D gene is left open where the match is weak. Where a row states a size, it is once, few, many or the class of an expanded clone; other rows omit it.

v_call,d_call,j_call,clone_size,cdr3_nt,cdr3_aa
TRBV6-2/TRBV6-3,.,TRBJ2-7,.,TGTGCCAGCAGTGGCGCGGGGATACTGGTAATCGAGCAGTACTTC,CASSGAGILVIEQYF
TRBV18,TRBD1,TRBJ1-2,.,TGTGCCAGCTCACCGGGGACAGCAAGAAACTATGGCTACACCTTC,CASSPGTARNYGYTF
TRBV19,.,TRBJ1-4,.,TGTGCCAGCCTCCGGGGGGGTGCAACTAATGAAAAACTGTTTTTT,CASLRGGATNEKLFF
TRBV7-2,.,TRBJ1-6,.,TGTGCCAGCAGCTTACAGCGGACTTATAATTCACCCCTCCACTTT,CASSLQRTYNSPLHF
TRBV28,.,TRBJ2-7,.,TGTGCCAGCAGTTTAACCTCCCCGCGTGAGCAGTACTTC,CASSLTSPREQYF
TRBV15,TRBD2,TRBJ2-5,.,TGTGCCACCAGCACGGGGACTAGCGGGGGGCTGTACCGACAAGAGACCCAGTACTTC,CATSTGTSGGLYRQETQYF
TRBV6-5,TRBD1,TRBJ1-2,many,TGTGCCAGCAGGGGGGACAGGGAATTCTATGGCTACACCTTC,CASRGDREFYGYTF
TRBV3-1/TRBV3-2,TRBD1,TRBJ1-5,.,TGTGCCAGCAGCCACCTTGCTTGGGACAGGGGGCGTATGTGTGGCAATCAGCCCCAGCATTTT,CASSHLAWDRGRMCGNQPQHF
TRBV5-4,.,TRBJ2-1,.,TGTGCCAGCAGCTCGCTTCTCGACAGACGCTCCTACAATGAGCAGTTCTTC,CASSSLLDRRSYNEQFF
TRBV29-1,TRBD1,TRBJ1-1,.,TGCAGCGTTGAGGGGACAGAACTCTACACTGAAGCTTTCTTT,CSVEGTELYTEAFF
TRBV7-6,TRBD1,TRBJ2-7,.,TGTGCCAGCAGCAACGGACAGGCCGCCTACGAGCAGTACTTC,CASSNGQAAYEQYF
TRBV5-4,.,TRBJ1-1,few,TGTGCCAGCAGCTTGGGTCGGGCGGGGGAGGTCCCTGAAGCTTTCTTT,CASSLGRAGEVPEAFF
TRBV19,TRBD1,TRBJ1-5,.,TGTGCCAGTAGGCTGACAGGGGTTGTAGCAAATCAGCCCCAGCATTTT,CASRLTGVVANQPQHF
TRBV9,.,TRBJ1-2,.,TGTGCCAGCAGCGTACATTTTCGAGGGGAGGAAGACTATGGCTACACCTTC,CASSVHFRGEEDYGYTF
TRBV3-1/TRBV3-2,.,TRBJ1-3,.,TGTGCCAGCAGCCCGGGATACGATAACACCATATATTTT,CASSPGYDNTIYF